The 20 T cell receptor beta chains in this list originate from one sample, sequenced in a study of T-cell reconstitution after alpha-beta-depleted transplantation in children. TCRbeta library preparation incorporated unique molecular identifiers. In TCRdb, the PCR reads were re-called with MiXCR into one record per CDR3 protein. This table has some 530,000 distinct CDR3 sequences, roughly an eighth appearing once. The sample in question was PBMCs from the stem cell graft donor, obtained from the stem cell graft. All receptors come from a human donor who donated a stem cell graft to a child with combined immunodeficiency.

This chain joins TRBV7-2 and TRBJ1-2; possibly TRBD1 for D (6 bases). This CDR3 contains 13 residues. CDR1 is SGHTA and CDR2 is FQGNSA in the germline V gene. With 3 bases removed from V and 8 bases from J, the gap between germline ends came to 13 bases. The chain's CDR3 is CASSFRGGSGYTF. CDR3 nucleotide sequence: TGTGCCAGCAGCTTTAGAGGGGGGAGCGGCTACACCTTC.

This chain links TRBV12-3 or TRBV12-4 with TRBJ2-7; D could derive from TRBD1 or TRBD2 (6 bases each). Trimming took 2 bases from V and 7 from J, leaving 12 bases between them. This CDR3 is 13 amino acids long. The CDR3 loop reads CASSLSLGGEQYF. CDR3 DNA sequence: TGTGCCAGCAGTTTAAGCTTAGGGGGGGAGCAGTACTTC.

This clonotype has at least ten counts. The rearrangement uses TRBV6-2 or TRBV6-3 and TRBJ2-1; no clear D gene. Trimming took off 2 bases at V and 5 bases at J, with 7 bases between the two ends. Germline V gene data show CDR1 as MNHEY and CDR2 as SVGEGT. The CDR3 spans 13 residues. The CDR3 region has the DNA TGTGCCAGCAGTTACGGGCCAAACAATGAGCAGTTCTTC. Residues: CASSYGPNNEQFF.

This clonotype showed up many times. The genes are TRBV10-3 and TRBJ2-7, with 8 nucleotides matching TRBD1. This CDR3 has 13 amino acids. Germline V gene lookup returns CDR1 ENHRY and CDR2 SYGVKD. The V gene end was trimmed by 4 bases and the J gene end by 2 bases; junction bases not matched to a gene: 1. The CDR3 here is CAISGTGTYEQYF. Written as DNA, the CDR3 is TGTGCCATCAGTGGGACAGGGACCTACGAGCAGTACTTC.

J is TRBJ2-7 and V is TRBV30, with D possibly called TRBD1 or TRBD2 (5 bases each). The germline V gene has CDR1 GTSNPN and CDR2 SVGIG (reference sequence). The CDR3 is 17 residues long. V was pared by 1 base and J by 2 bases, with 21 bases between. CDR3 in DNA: TGTGCCTGGAGTGATATCAGGGACCTACGACCTACCTACGAGCAGTACTTC. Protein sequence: CAWSDIRDLRPTYEQYF.

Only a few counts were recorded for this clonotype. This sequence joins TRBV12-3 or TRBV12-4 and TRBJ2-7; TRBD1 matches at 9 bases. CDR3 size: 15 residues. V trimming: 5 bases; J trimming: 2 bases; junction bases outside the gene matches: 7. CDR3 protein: CASSTGRDRAYEQYF. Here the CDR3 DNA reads TGTGCCAGCAGTACCGGCCGGGACAGGGCCTACGAGCAGTACTTC.

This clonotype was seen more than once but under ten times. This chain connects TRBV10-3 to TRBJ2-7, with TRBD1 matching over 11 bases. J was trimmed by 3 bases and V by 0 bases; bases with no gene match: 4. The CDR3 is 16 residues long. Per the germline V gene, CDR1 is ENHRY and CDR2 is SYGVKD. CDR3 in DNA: TGTGCCATCAGTGAGTCAGCCGGGACAGGGGGCTACGAGCAGTACTTC. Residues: CAISESAGTGGYEQYF.

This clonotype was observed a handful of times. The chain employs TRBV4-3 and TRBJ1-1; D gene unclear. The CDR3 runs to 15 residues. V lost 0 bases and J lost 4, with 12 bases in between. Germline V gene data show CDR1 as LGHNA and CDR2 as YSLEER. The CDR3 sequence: CASSQDVQVVTEAFF. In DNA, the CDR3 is TGCGCCAGCAGCCAAGATGTTCAGGTGGTCACTGAAGCTTTCTTT.

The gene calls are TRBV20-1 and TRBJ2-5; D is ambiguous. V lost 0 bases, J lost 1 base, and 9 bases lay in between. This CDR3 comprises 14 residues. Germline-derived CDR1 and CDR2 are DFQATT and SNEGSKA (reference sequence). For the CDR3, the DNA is TGCAGTGCTAGAGATGGCGCGGCCCAAGAGACCCAGTACTTC. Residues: CSARDGAAQETQYF.

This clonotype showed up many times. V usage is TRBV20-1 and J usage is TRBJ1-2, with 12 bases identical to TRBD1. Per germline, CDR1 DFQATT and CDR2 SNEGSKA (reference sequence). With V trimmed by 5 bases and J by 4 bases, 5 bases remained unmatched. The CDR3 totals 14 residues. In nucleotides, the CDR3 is TGCAGTGCTGGGGACAGGGGGCGGACCTATGGCTACACCTTC. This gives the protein CSAGDRGRTYGYTF.

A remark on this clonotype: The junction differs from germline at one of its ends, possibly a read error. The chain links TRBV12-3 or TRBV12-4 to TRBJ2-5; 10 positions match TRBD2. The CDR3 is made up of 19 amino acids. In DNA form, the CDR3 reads TGTACCAGCAGTTTAGCGTTCGCTAGCGGGGGACCCTACCAAGAGACCCAGTACTTC. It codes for CTSSLAFASGGPYQETQYF.

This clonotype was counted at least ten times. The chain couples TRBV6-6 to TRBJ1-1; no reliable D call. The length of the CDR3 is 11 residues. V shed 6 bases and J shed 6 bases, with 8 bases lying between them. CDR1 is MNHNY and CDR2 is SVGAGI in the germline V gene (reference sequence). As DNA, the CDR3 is TGTGCCAGCAGCTGGGGTTCTGAAGCTTTCTTT. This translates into CASSWGSEAFF.

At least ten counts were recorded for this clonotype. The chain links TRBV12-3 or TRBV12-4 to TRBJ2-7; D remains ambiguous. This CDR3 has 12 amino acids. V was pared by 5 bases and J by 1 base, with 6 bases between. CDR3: CASSGPSYEQYF. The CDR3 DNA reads TGTGCCAGCAGTGGACCATCCTACGAGCAGTACTTC.

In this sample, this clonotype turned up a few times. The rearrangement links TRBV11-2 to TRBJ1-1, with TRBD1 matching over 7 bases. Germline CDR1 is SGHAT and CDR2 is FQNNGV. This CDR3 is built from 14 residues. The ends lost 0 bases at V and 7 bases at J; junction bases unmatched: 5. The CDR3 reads CASSLDLNRGEAFF. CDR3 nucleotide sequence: TGTGCCAGCAGCTTAGATCTAAACAGGGGTGAAGCTTTCTTT.

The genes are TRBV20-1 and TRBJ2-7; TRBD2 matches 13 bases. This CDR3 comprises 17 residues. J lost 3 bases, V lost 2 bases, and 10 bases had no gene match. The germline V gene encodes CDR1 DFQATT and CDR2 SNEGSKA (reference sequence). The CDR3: CSARKATSGRGNYEQYF. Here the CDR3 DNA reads TGCAGTGCTAGAAAGGCTACTAGCGGGAGGGGCAACTACGAGCAGTACTTC.

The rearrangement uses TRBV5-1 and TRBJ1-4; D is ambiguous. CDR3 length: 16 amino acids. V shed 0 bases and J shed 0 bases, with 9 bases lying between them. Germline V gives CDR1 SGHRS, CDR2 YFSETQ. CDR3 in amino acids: CASSLDVGATNEKLFF. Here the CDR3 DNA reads TGCGCCAGCAGCTTGGATGTGGGAGCAACTAATGAAAAACTGTTTTTT.

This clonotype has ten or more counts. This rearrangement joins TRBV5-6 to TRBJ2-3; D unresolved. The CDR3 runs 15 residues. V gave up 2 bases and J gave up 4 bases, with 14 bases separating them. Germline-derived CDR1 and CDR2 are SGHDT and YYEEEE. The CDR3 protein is CASSFSESGADTQYF. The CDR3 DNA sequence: TGTGCCAGCAGCTTCTCAGAGTCGGGCGCAGATACGCAGTATTTT.

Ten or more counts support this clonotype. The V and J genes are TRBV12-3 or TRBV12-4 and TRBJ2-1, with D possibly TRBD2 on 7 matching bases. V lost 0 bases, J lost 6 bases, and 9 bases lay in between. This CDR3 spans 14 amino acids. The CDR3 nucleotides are TGTGCCAGCAGTTTAGCGGGGGGGCTCAATGAGCAGTTCTTC. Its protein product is CASSLAGGLNEQFF.

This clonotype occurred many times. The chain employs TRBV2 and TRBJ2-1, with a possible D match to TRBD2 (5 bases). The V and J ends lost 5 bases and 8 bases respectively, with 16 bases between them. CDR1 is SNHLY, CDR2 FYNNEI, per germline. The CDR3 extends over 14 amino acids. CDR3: CASSRTVLRYEQFF. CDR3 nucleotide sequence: TGTGCCAGCAGTAGGACTGTCCTTAGGTATGAGCAGTTCTTC.

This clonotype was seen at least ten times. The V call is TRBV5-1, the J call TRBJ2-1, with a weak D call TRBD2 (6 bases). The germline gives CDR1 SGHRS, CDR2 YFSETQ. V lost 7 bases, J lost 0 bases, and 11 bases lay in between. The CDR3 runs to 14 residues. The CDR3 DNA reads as TGCGCCAGCTTTGGAGGGGTCTCCTACAATGAGCAGTTCTTC. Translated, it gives CASFGGVSYNEQFF.